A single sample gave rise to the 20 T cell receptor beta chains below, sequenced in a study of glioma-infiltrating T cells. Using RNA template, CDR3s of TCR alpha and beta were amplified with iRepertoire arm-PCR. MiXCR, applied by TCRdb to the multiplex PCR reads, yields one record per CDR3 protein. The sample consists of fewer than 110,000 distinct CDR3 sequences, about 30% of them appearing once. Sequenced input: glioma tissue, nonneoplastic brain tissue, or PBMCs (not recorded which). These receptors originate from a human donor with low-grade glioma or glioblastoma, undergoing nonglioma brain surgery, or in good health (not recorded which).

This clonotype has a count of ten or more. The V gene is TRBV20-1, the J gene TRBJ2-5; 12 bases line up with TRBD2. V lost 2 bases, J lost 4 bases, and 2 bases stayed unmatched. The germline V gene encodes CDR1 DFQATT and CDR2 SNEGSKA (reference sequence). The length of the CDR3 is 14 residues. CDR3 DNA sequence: TGCAGTGCTAGACTAGCGGGGGGGCGAGAGACCCAGTACTTC. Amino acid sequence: CSARLAGGRETQYF.

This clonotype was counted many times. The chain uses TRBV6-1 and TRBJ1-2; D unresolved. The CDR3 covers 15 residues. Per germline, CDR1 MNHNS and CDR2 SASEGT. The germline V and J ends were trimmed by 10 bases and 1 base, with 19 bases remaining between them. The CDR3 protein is CATARSGNNNYGYTF. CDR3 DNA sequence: TGTGCCACCGCACGATCGGGGAATAATAACTATGGCTACACCTTC.

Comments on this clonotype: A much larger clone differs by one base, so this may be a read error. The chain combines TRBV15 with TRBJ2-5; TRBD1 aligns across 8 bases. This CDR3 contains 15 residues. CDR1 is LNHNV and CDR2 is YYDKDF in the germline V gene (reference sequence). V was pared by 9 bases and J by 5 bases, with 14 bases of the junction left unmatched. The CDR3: CATQTLQGVLETQYF. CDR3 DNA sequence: TGTGCCACGCAGACTCTACAGGGGGTATTGGAGACCCAGTACTTC.

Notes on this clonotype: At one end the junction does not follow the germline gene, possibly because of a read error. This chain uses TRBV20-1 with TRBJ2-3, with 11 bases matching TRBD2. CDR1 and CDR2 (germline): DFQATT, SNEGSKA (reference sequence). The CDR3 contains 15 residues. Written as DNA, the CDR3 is TGCAGTGCAAACCTACTAGCGGGAGCGGCAGATACGAAGTATTTT. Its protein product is CSANLLAGAADTKYF.

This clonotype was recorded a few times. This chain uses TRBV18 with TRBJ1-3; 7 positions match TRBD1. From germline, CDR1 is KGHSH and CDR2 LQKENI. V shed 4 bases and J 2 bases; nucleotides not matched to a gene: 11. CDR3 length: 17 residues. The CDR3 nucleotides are TGTGCCAGCTCACATTTGGGACAGCCGACCCCTGGAAACACCATATATTTT. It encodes CASSHLGQPTPGNTIYF.

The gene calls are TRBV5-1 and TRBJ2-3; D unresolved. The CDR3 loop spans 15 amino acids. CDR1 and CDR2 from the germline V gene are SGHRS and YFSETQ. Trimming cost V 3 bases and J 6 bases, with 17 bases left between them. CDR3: CASSSGGITLDTQYF. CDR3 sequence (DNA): TGCGCCAGCAGCTCGGGTGGGATTACCTTGGATACGCAGTATTTT. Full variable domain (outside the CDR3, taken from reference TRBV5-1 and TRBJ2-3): KAGVTQTPRYLIKTRGQQVTLSCSPISGHRSVSWYQQTPGQGLQFLFEYFSETQRNKGNFPGRFSGRQFSNSRSEMNVSTLELGDSALYLCASSSGGITLDTQYFGPGTRLTVL.

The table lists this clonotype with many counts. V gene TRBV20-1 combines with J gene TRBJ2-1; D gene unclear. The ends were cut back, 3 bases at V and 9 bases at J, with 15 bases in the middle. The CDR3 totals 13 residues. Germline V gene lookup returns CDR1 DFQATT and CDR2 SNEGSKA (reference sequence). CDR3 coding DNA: TGCAGTGCTAGGCGTCGAGTACAGAGTGAGCAGTTCTTC. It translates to CSARRRVQSEQFF.

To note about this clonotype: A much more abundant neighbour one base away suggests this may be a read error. In nucleotides, the CDR3 is TGTGCCAGCAGCCTCCCTAGCTTAGATACGAAGTATTTT. It translates to CASSLPSLDTKYF. The chain recombines TRBV11-2 with TRBJ2-3, with D maybe TRBD2 (5 bases). This CDR3 has 13 residues. Germline-derived CDR1 and CDR2 are SGHAT and FQNNGV.

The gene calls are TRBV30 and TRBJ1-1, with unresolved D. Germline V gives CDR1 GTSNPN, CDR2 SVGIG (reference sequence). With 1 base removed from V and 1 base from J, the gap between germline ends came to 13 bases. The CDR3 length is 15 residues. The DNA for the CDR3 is TGTGCCTGGAGTGACCCTGGGCGGTCGAACACTGAAGCTTTCTTT. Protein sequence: CAWSDPGRSNTEAFF.

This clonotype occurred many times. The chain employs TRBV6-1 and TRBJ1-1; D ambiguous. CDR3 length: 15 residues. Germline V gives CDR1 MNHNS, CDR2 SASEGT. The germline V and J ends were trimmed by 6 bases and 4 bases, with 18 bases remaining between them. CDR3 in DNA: TGTGCCAGCAGCCCCGATCCCATCCTAGGCACTGAAGCTTTCTTT. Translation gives CASSPDPILGTEAFF.

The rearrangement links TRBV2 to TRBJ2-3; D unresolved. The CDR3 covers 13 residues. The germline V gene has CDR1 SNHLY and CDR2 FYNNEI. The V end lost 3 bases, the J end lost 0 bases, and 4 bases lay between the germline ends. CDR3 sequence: CASSDWSTDTQYF. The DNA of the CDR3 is TGTGCCAGCAGTGATTGGAGCACAGATACGCAGTATTTT.

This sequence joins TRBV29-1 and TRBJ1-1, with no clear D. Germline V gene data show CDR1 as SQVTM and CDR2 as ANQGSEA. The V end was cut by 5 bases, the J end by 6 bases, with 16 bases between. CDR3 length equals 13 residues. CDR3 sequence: CSVLSGPTAEAFF. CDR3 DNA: TGCAGCGTTTTGTCAGGCCCGACCGCTGAAGCTTTCTTT.

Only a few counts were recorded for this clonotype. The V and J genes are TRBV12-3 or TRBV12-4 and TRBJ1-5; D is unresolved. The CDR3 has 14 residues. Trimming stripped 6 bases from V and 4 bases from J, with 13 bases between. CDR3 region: CASSPFRDNQPQHF. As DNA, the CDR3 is TGTGCCAGCAGCCCCTTCCGGGATAATCAGCCCCAGCATTTT.

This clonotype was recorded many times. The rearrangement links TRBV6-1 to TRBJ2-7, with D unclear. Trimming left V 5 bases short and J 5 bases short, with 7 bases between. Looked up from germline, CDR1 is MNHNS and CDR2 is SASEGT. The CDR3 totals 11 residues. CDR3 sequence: CASSQSDEQYF. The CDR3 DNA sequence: TGTGCCAGCAGTCAATCAGACGAGCAGTACTTC.

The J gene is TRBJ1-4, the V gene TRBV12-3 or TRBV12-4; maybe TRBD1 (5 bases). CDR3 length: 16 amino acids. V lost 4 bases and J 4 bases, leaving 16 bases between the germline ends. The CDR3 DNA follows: TGTGCCAGCAGTTCACTTACAGGAAGGCTTAATGAAAAACTGTTTTTT. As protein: CASSSLTGRLNEKLFF.

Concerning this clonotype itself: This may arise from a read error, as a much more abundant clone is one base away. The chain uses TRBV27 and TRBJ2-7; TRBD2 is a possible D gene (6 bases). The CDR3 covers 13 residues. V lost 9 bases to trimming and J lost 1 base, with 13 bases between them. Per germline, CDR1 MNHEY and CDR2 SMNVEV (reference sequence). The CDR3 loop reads CARDRGSSYEQYF. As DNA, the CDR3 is TGTGCCAGGGACCGGGGGTCGTCCTACGAGCAGTACTTC.

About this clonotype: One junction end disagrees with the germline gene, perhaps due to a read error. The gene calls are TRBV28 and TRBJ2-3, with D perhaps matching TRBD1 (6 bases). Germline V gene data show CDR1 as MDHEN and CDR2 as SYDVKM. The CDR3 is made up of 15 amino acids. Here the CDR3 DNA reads TGTGCCAGCAGTTCACGGCAGGGGACAACAGATACGCAGAATTTT. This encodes CASSSRQGTTDTQNF.

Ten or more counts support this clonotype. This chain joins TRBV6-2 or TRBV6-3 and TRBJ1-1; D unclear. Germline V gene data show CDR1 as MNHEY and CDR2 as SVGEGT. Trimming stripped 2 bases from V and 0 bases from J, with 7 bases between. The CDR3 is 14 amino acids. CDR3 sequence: CASSYRTMNTEAFF. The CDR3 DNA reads TGTGCCAGCAGTTACAGGACCATGAACACTGAAGCTTTCTTT.

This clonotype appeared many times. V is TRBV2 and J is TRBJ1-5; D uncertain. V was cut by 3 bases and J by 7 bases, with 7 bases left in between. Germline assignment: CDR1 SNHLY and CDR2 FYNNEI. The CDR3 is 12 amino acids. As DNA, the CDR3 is TGTGCCAGCAGTGACCAGGCCCAGCCCCAGCATTTT. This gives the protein CASSDQAQPQHF.

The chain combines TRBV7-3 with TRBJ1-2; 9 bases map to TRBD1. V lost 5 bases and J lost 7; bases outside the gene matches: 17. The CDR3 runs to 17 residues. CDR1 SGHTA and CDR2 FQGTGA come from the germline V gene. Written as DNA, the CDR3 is TGTGCCAGCAGCCCAGGGGGGACAGGGAGTAGCCGTCTTGGCTACACCTTC. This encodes CASSPGGTGSSRLGYTF.